A single sample gave rise to the 9 T cell receptor beta chains below, sequenced in a study of regulatory T cells in long-lasting Graves disease (dated by TCRdb to the early 2020s). The library came from multiplex PCR. Sequencing relied on an Illumina HiSeq 4000. TCR beta libraries were built with iRepertoire HTBI primers and Arm-PCR amplification of CDR3 regions. Clones were called with MiXCR by TCRdb after fastp trimmed the public reads at Q25, and only in-frame beta chains were retained. Rows merge per CDR3 protein into single entries with the most common DNA and genes. The sample data list hundreds of thousands of distinct CDR3 sequences, and about 16% of these were observed just once. The ten biggest clones cover approximately 18% of the sample. The sample's time point label, decoded: newly diagnosed GD, antithyroid drugs for less than 3 months. For both TCR sequencing and RNA sequencing, RNA was extracted from PBMCs in TRIzol.

These data are also associated with another study on T cells in Graves' hyperthyroidism and ophthalmopathy.

The sample consisted of peripheral blood mononuclear cells (PBMCs), taken at new diagnosis, from a patient treated with antithyroid drugs. All receptors come from a woman in her 30s with Graves disease. Donor details come from another sample of the same person, matched by shared clones.

V gene TRBV6-2 or TRBV6-3 combines with J gene TRBJ2-6; TRBD1 or TRBD2 may be the D gene (7 bases each). With 11 bases removed from V and 2 bases from J, the gap between germline ends came to 16 bases. Germline lookup yields CDR1 MNHEY and CDR2 SVGEGT. The CDR3 is 15 residues long. The CDR3 coding sequence is TGTGCCGCAGACCCAGGGGGGGCTGGGGCCAACGTCCTGACTTTC. Translating gives CAADPGGAGANVLTF.

In its sample, this clonotype was seen many times. The J gene is TRBJ1-2, the V gene TRBV7-9; D gene ambiguous. Germline CDR1 reads SEHNR; CDR2 reads FQNEAQ (reference sequence). This CDR3 region has 14 residues. V dropped 4 bases and J dropped 3 bases, with 12 bases sitting between them. CDR3 sequence: CASSSGDPHYGYTF. Written as DNA, the CDR3 is TGTGCCAGCAGCTCCGGTGACCCCCACTATGGCTACACCTTC.

This clonotype was counted ten times or more. The chain couples TRBV20-1 to TRBJ1-5; D remains ambiguous. This CDR3 has 12 amino acids. V shed 1 base and J shed 6 bases, with 7 bases lying between them. In germline, CDR1 is DFQATT, CDR2 SNEGSKA (reference sequence). CDR3 region: CSARGTGQPQHF. CDR3 DNA sequence: TGCAGTGCTAGAGGAACGGGTCAGCCCCAGCATTTT.

Written as DNA, the CDR3 is TGTGCCAGTAGTACGAAGAGCTCTGGAAACACCATATATTTT. The encoded protein is CASSTKSSGNTIYF. The rearrangement links TRBV19 to TRBJ1-3; D call uncertain. The V end was cut by 4 bases, the J end by 0 bases, with 7 bases between. Germline loops: CDR1 LNHDA, CDR2 SQIVND (reference sequence). The CDR3 extends over 14 amino acids.

J is TRBJ2-3 and V is TRBV29-1; 9 bases line up with TRBD2. V shed 2 bases, J shed 4 bases, and the junction held 7 bases outside the gene matches. The germline CDR1 and CDR2 sequences are SQVTM and ANQGSEA. The CDR3 runs 15 residues. This CDR3 reads CSVEISGSSADTQYF. The CDR3 nucleotides are TGCAGCGTTGAAATTAGCGGGAGTAGTGCAGATACGCAGTATTTT.

This chain links TRBV6-1 with TRBJ2-3; weak D call: TRBD2 (6 bases). CDR1 and CDR2 from the germline V gene are MNHNS and SASEGT. The CDR3 length is 16 residues. The V gene lost 4 bases and the J gene lost 1 base, with 15 bases spanning the gap. CDR3 DNA: TGTGCCAGCAGTGTGTCGACGGGAGTGGGCACAGATACGCAGTATTTT. Translating gives CASSVSTGVGTDTQYF.

This clonotype has a handful of counts. The chain links TRBV18 to TRBJ2-7, with D unclear. This CDR3 contains 14 residues. Germline CDR1 is KGHSH and CDR2 is LQKENI. V gave up 3 bases and J gave up 2 bases, with 11 bases separating them. CDR3 DNA: TGTGCCAGCTCACCGAGTGTCACTACCTACGAGCAGTACTTC. Translation: CASSPSVTTYEQYF.

The V call is TRBV4-1, the J call TRBJ2-1, with TRBD2 matching 12 bases. The V gene's germline CDR1 is MGHRA and CDR2 YSYEKL. The CDR3 is 16 amino acids. After removal of 1 base from V and 10 bases from J, the junction contained 8 bases not matched to a gene. The CDR3 is CASSQAASGRAGEQFF. The CDR3 DNA follows: TGCGCCAGCAGCCAAGCGGCTAGCGGGAGGGCCGGAGAGCAGTTCTTC.

Notes on this clonotype: A much larger clone lies a single base off, so this may be a read error. The V gene is TRBV30, the J gene TRBJ1-4, with D hard to call. Germline V CDR1 and CDR2: GTSNPN, SVGIG (reference sequence). V was shortened by 3 bases and J by 7 bases, with 9 bases between the two germline ends. This CDR3 has 12 residues. CDR3 sequence (DNA): TGTGCCTGGAGCAGGTCTAGTGAAAAACTGTTTTTT. Translated: CAWSRSSEKLFF.